This record covers a single TCR beta chain. V was clipped by 4 bases and J by 7 bases, with 18 bases between them. This CDR3 comprises 14 residues. Germline-derived CDR1 and CDR2 are SGHRS and YFSETQ. TCRdb processed the RT-PCR reads anew with MiXCR; each CDR3 protein has one entry. The table lists some 60,000 distinct CDR3 sequences, about an eighth of them singletons. This entry is derived from a study of patients and donors after allogeneic stem cell transplantation. The sequenced sample was blood, either unsorted or a sorted T cell fraction (not recorded which). The chain joins TRBV5-1 to TRBJ2-7; no firm D call. This sequence was found in a human donor who was either an allogeneic HSCT recipient or a stem cell or donor lymphocyte infusion donor (not recorded which). It is not recorded whose cells these are; they may come from a transplant donor. CDR3 protein: CASSPTAAGGEQYF. DNA of the CDR3: TGCGCCAGCAGCCCGACGGCGGCTGGCGGAGAGCAGTACTTC. The full variable domain, with the rest looked up from reference TRBV5-1 and TRBJ2-7, is KAGVTQTPRYLIKTRGQQVTLSCSPISGHRSVSWYQQTPGQGLQFLFEYFSETQRNKGNFPGRFSGRQFSNSRSEMNVSTLELGDSALYLCASSPTAAGGEQYFGPGTRLTVT.